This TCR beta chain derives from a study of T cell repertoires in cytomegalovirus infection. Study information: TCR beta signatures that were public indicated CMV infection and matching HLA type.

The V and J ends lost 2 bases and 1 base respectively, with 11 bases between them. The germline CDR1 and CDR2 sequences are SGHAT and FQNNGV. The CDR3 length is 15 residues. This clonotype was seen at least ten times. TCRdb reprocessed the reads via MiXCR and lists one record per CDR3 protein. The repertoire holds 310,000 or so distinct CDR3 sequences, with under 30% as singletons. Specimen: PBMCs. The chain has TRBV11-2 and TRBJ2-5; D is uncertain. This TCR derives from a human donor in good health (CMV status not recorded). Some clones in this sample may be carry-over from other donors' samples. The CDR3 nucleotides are TGTGCCAGCAGCTTAAGAACGGACCCCCAAGAGACCCAGTACTTC. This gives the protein CASSLRTDPQETQYF.